This T cell receptor (beta chain) was captured in a study of blood T cell repertoires in COVID-19. For the study at large: From T cells, B-cell-depleted T cells, or PBMCs came the material, which was cDNA or gDNA.

This CDR3 is 17 amino acids long. Germline V CDR1 and CDR2: MGHRA, YSYEKL. Trimming pared 1 base from V and 2 bases from J, leaving 15 bases between. Per the study methods: Amplification of reference gene primers provided the estimated nucleated cell counts. Sequencing was performed with immunoSEQ multiplex PCR; in TCRdb, only in-frame clones are kept and a portion is missing. That table furnishes V, J and clone size, whereas the DNA furnished D and trimming. The table lists roughly 200,000 clones, around 83% of them singletons, with approximately 9% in the top ten. This clonotype was sampled from a man between 35 and 55 years old with active or convalescent COVID-19. The specimen was peripheral blood. The chain carries TRBV4-1 and TRBJ1-3; D remains ambiguous. In DNA form, the CDR3 reads TGCGCCAGCAGCCAAGGATCGAGCAAGGGAGCTGGAAACACCATATATTTT. It yields the protein CASSQGSSKGAGNTIYF.